This T cell receptor beta chain comes out of a study of PD-1 blockade in classical Hodgkin lymphoma. Study findings and constraints: Patients starting nivolumab less than 1 year after ASCT had lower diversity and were excluded from later analyses. CD4+ TCR diversity, unlike CD8+, climbed significantly by C4D1. Patients who responded completely had about the same baseline diversity as newly diagnosed patients.

The V gene's germline CDR1 is SGHTA and CDR2 FQGNSA. The CDR3 sequence is 15 residues long. V was cut by 5 bases and J by 5 bases, with 18 bases left in between. Time point reported: cycle 4 day 1 (C4D1), after less than 7 weeks of nivolumab. With no exception, relapse followed autologous stem cell transplantation in all patients, and brentuximab vedotin exposure varied. Complete response, partial response or progressive disease was each patient's best response. A remark on this clone: No antigen is known for it.

The method was immunoSEQ multiplex PCR; TCRdb's version includes in-frame clones alone and lacks a portion of them. The data contain over 85,000 clones, about nine tenths of them singletons. The V and J genes are TRBV7-2 and TRBJ2-5, with D possibly being TRBD2 (5 bases). The specimen comprised peripheral blood mononuclear cells (PBMCs), sampled before the fourth cycle of nivolumab. The source is a human donor with classical Hodgkin lymphoma. CDR3 DNA sequence: TGTGCCAGCAGCCCCCGCTACCGGGATGTGGAGACCCAGTACTTC. Translation gives CASSPRYRDVETQYF.